These 9 T cell receptor beta chains share one sample of origin, sequenced in a study of T cell repertoires in cytomegalovirus infection (dated 2019 in TCRdb). TCRdb names Illumina HiSeq 1500 as the instrument used. In-frame beta chains were kept once TCRdb had trimmed the public reads at Q25 with fastp and called clones with MiXCR. Rows are unified per CDR3 protein, each entry keeping the most common DNA and genes. The sample table holds just over 150,000 distinct CDR3 sequences, of which 20% to 25% were seen once. The top ten hold around 9.9% of the sample. The sample comprised PBMCs. These receptors were obtained from a human donor in good health (CMV status not recorded). Some clones in this sample may be carry-over from other donors' samples.

This clonotype showed up many times. The chain couples TRBV28 to TRBJ2-7; 13 nucleotides line up with TRBD2. The length of the CDR3 is 18 residues. Germline CDR1 is MDHEN and CDR2 is SYDVKM. The ends lost 5 bases at V and 4 bases at J; junction bases unmatched: 14. The CDR3 protein is CASSSPNGTSGVWYEQYF. In DNA, the CDR3 is TGTGCCAGCAGTAGCCCTAACGGGACTAGCGGGGTTTGGTACGAGCAGTACTTC.

The rearrangement links TRBV7-9 to TRBJ2-1; D might be TRBD1 (5 bases). Germline assignment: CDR1 SEHNR and CDR2 FQNEAQ (reference sequence). V shed 4 bases and J shed 15 bases, with 13 bases lying between them. The CDR3 is made up of 11 amino acids. The CDR3 coding sequence is TGTGCCAGCAGCTCAATGGACCAGGGGTTCTTC. This codes for CASSSMDQGFF.

CDR3 sequence: CASERDRGSYNEQFF. The CDR3 bases are TGTGCCAGCGAGAGAGACCGGGGCTCCTACAATGAGCAGTTCTTC. The chain uses TRBV7-2 and TRBJ2-1, with D possibly matching TRBD2 (5 bases). Germline V lookup: CDR1 SGHTA, CDR2 FQGNSA. The CDR3 is 15 amino acids. Trimming removed 8 bases at V and 0 bases at J, with 14 bases between.

In its sample, this clonotype was seen a few times. This rearrangement joins TRBV5-6 to TRBJ2-1; TRBD2 aligns across 7 bases. Per germline, CDR1 SGHDT and CDR2 YYEEEE. This CDR3 has 16 residues. J was trimmed by 4 bases and V by 2 bases; bases with no gene match: 9. CDR3 sequence: CASSFPGTTAYNEQFF. The CDR3 DNA follows: TGTGCCAGCAGCTTTCCCGGGACTACTGCTTACAATGAGCAGTTCTTC. The entire variable domain, with the rest obtained from reference TRBV5-6 and TRBJ2-1, is as follows: DAGVTQSPTHLIKTRGQQVTLRCSPKSGHDTVSWYQQALGQGPQFIFQYYEEEERQRGNFPDRFSGHQFPNYSSELNVNALLLGDSALYLCASSFPGTTAYNEQFFGPGTRLTVL.

The sample holds a few counts of this clonotype. The V and J genes are TRBV7-9 and TRBJ2-3; TRBD2 matches at 9 bases. The length of the CDR3 is 16 residues. Germline trimming cut 1 base from V and 2 bases from J; bases unmatched to any gene: 4. CDR1 is SEHNR, CDR2 FQNEAQ, per germline (reference sequence). CDR3 coding DNA: TGTGCCAGCAGCTTAGAACTAGCGGGCGACACAGATACGCAGTATTTT. It is translated as CASSLELAGDTDTQYF.

This clonotype was observed at least ten times. The V and J genes are TRBV7-2 and TRBJ1-1; 7 bases match TRBD1. The germline CDR1 and CDR2 sequences are SGHTA and FQGNSA. V was clipped by 5 bases and J by 6 bases; unmatched bases: 6. There are 13 residues in the CDR3. The CDR3 sequence: CASSLTGAAEAFF. Here the CDR3 DNA reads TGTGCCAGCAGCCTCACAGGGGCGGCTGAAGCTTTCTTT.

This clonotype was counted a few times. The chain couples TRBV5-5 to TRBJ1-3; D call uncertain. Germline V gives CDR1 SGHKS, CDR2 YYEKEE (reference sequence). The CDR3 is 13 amino acids. Trimming removed 0 bases from V and 7 bases from J, with 8 bases in between. The DNA for the CDR3 is TGTGCCAGCAGCTTGGGTCCGGACAACACCATATATTTT. Translated, it gives CASSLGPDNTIYF.

The chain links TRBV19 to TRBJ2-4; D not certain. V was clipped by 3 bases and J by 0 bases, with 15 bases between them. This CDR3 is 17 amino acids long. Germline-derived CDR1 and CDR2 are LNHDA and SQIVND (reference sequence). The CDR3 region is CASSIPQTTGAKNIQYF. CDR3 coding DNA: TGTGCCAGTAGTATCCCCCAAACAACGGGAGCCAAAAACATTCAGTACTTC.

This clonotype showed up many times. V and J are TRBV12-3 or TRBV12-4 and TRBJ1-6, with TRBD1 as a possible D gene (6 bases). Trimming left V 3 bases short and J 6 bases short, with 9 bases between. The CDR3 spans 14 residues. CDR3 region: CASSLDSVNSPLHF. CDR3 nucleotide sequence: TGTGCCAGCAGTTTGGACAGTGTTAATTCACCCCTCCACTTT.